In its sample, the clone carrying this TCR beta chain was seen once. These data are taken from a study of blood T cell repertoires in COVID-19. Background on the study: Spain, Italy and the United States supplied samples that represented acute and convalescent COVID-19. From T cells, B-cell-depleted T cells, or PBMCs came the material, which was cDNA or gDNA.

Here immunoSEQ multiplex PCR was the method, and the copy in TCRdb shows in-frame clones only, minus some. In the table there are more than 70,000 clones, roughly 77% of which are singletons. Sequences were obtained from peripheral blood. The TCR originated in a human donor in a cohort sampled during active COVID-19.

CDR3 protein: CASRLGQGYEQYF. In DNA, the CDR3 is TGTGCAAGTCGCTTAGGACAGGGTTACGAGCAGTACTTC. J is TRBJ2-7 and V is TRBV12-2; the table gives TRBD1 as D, unverified against the DNA. TRBV12-2 is a known pseudogene. This CDR3 is built from 13 residues.